This entry describes one T cell receptor (beta chain). The antigen remains undetermined. This sample is part of a study of T cells after yellow fever vaccination. J gave up 4 bases and V 3 bases, and 7 bases lay outside the gene matches. From germline, CDR1 is MDHEN and CDR2 SYDVKM. This CDR3 comprises 18 residues. Via MiXCR, TCRdb re-called the 5' RACE reads, giving one row per CDR3 protein. Of roughly 74,000 distinct CDR3 sequences in the sample, more than 5.5% were seen once. Study outcomes and limitations: From the bulk population, abundant clonotypes could contaminate and appear within FACS-sorted repertoires.

The V and J genes are TRBV28 and TRBJ2-2, with 14 positions matching TRBD2. Material: CD8+ T cells sorted from PBMCs, obtained 4 to 5 days after the first yellow fever vaccination. The clonotype originates from a man between 18 and 35 years old who received the YFV17D yellow fever vaccine. The DNA of the CDR3 is TGTGCCAGCAGTTTGAGGACTAGCGGGGGGTTGATCACCGGGGAGCTGTTTTTT. It yields the protein CASSLRTSGGLITGELFF.